Listed below are T cell receptor beta chains from one sample, sequenced in a study of blood T cell repertoires in COVID-19. The table came from immunoSEQ multiplex PCR; TCRdb's copy has only in-frame clones and leaves some out. The table includes 150,000 or so clones, roughly 76% detected once. The specimen was peripheral blood. The receptors originated from a human donor with acute or convalescent COVID-19. The donor label of this sample is uncertain. Both conserved end residues are part of each CDR3. A D gene is named only where the DNA matches it firmly. For some rows the clone size is stated as once, few or many, or as a class when expanded; others skip it.

>TRBJ2-1|TRBD1|-|15|TRBV11-3
TGTGCCAGCAGCCAGGGACAGGGAACCTACAATGAGCAGTTCTTC
CASSQGQGTYNEQFF
>TRBJ1-2|-|-|15|TRBV14
TGTGCCAGCAGCCTTCGGAGAGACAGGCGTCTTGGCTACACCTTC
CASSLRRDRRLGYTF
>TRBJ1-5|TRBD1|-|14|TRBV2
TGTGCCAGCAGCGGGACAGTCCTTAATCAGCCCCAGCATTTT
CASSGTVLNQPQHF
>TRBJ2-1|TRBD2|-|18|TRBV18
TGTGCCAGCTCACCCGCGGAGGCGGGGGGCCAATTACCGAATGAGCAGTTCTTC
CASSPAEAGGQLPNEQFF
>TRBJ1-5|TRBD1|once|18|TRBV19
TGTGCCAGTAGGAAGCTGGACAGGGGTGTCGATAGCAATCAGCCCCAGCATTTT
CASRKLDRGVDSNQPQHF
>TRBJ1-2|-|many|15|TRBV4-1
TGCGCCAGCAGCCTCGAAGGGGGAACTAACTATGGCTACACCTTC
CASSLEGGTNYGYTF
>TRBJ1-3|-|-|13|TRBV7-9
TGTGCCAGCAGGAAAGCGGGGGGAAACACCATATATTTT
CASRKAGGNTIYF
>TRBJ2-3|TRBD2|once|14|TRBV29-1
TGCAGCGTGGCGGGACTAGCGGGGACAGATACGCAGTATTTT
CSVAGLAGTDTQYF
>TRBJ2-1|TRBD1|-|14|TRBV6-6
TGTGCCAGCAGTGGACAGGCCACGGGGAATGAGCAGTTCTTC
CASSGQATGNEQFF
>TRBJ2-2|-|-|14|TRBV5-1
TGCGCCAGCAGCTTGGTAGGGGGGGCCGGGGAGCTGTTTTTT
CASSLVGGAGELFF
>TRBJ1-3|-|-|16|TRBV11-2
TGTGCCAGCAGCCTCCTAACTTCCAACTCTGGAAACACCATATATTTT
CASSLLTSNSGNTIYF
>TRBJ1-1|TRBD1|once|15|TRBV11-2
TGTGCCAGCAGCCGCCGCCCGGACAGGGAAACTGAAGCTTTCTTT
CASSRRPDRETEAFF
>TRBJ1-2|-|-|11|TRBV18
TGTGCCAGCTCAAGGCGGGAAGGCTACACCTTC
CASSRREGYTF
>TRBJ1-2|-|-|15|TRBV19
TGTGCCAGTAGTATCGGAACCACGGGTAACTATGGCTACACCTTC
CASSIGTTGNYGYTF
>TRBJ2-1|-|-|12|TRBV14
TGTGCCAGCAGCCAAGCCCCGAATGAGCAGTTCTTC
CASSQAPNEQFF
>TRBJ2-3|-|few|12|TRBV12-3/TRBV12-4
TGTGCCAGCGGGGGGGCAGAGGATACGCAGTATTTT
CASGGAEDTQYF
>TRBJ2-2|-|-|16|TRBV7-9
TGTGCCAGCAGCTTCACACTAGTCGGAAACACCGGGGAGCTGTTTTTT
CASSFTLVGNTGELFF
>TRBJ1-1|-|-|14|TRBV5-1
TGCGCCAGCAGCATTCCAGGGGCAGTCACTGAAGCTTTCTTT
CASSIPGAVTEAFF
>TRBJ1-3|TRBD1|-|16|TRBV5-1
TGCGCCAGCAGCTTGGGGGGACAGACCTCTGGAAACACCATATATTTT
CASSLGGQTSGNTIYF
>TRBJ2-6|-|-|12|TRBV12-3/TRBV12-4
TGTGCCAGCAGTTTTCTTTTCGACGTCCTGACTTTC
CASSFLFDVLTF
>TRBJ2-7|-|-|15|TRBV5-1
TGCGCCAGCAGCCCCCTTACCGGGGAGGCTGGCGAGCAGTACTTC
CASSPLTGEAGEQYF
>TRBJ1-5|-|-|13|TRBV2
TGTGCCAGCAGGACAGATAGCAATCAGCCCCAGCATTTT
CASRTDSNQPQHF
>TRBJ1-1|-|-|14|TRBV27
TGTGCCAGCAGTCCCGAGCGGGTAAGCACTGAAGCTTTCTTT
CASSPERVSTEAFF
>TRBJ1-5|TRBD1|-|12|TRBV24-1
TGTGCCACCAACAGGGGTTCTGAGCCCCAGCATTTT
CATNRGSEPQHF
>TRBJ2-3|-|-|12|TRBV18
TGTGCCAGCTCGGGCCGCACAGATACGCAGTATTTT
CASSGRTDTQYF
>TRBJ1-2|-|-|14|TRBV11-2
TGTGCCAGCAGCTTAGTAGAGGGTGCAAAGGGCTACACCTTC
CASSLVEGAKGYTF
>TRBJ1-1|-|-|14|TRBV30
TGTGCCTGGACCCCTGGGGCAGTATATGATGAAGCTTTCTTT
CAWTPGAVYDEAFF
>TRBJ1-1|-|-|14|TRBV4-1
TGCGCCAGCAGCCAAACGCCCGACAGTGGATGGGCTTTCTTT
CASSQTPDSGWAFF
>TRBJ1-2|-|once|14|TRBV6-1
TGTGCCAGCAGTGAAGCCCGACAGTTTAATGGCTACACCTTC
CASSEARQFNGYTF
>TRBJ1-2|-|few|13|TRBV30
TGTGCCTGGAGCGCGACAGTTTTCTATGGCTACACCTTC
CAWSATVFYGYTF
>TRBJ1-2|-|-|14|TRBV30
TGTGCCTGGACCCAACCCGGGGGAAACTATGGCTACACCTTC
CAWTQPGGNYGYTF
>TRBJ2-1|-|-|15|TRBV7-8
TGTGCCAGCAGCCTGGACTACCTGGGGTACAATGAGCAGTTCTTC
CASSLDYLGYNEQFF
>TRBJ1-4|-|-|15|TRBV5-1
TGCGCCAGCAGCTTGAGTAGAGCAACTAATGAAAAACTGTTTTTT
CASSLSRATNEKLFF
>TRBJ2-1|TRBD2|-|14|TRBV29-1
TGCAGCGTTGGGGGGCTAGCGGGGGCCTGGGAGCAGTTCTTC
CSVGGLAGAWEQFF
>TRBJ2-3|TRBD1|-|16|TRBV6-1
TGTGCCAGCAGTGAAGGATGGGACAGGGGGACAGATACGCAGTATTTT
CASSEGWDRGTDTQYF
>TRBJ1-2|TRBD1|-|14|TRBV5-4
TGTGCCAGCAGCTCCGGGACAGGCTCCTATGGCTACACCTTC
CASSSGTGSYGYTF
>TRBJ2-5|TRBD2|-|16|TRBV19
TGTGCCAGTTCCTCATTTAGCGGGGGCCTCCAAGAGACCCAGTACTTC
CASSSFSGGLQETQYF
>TRBJ2-3|-|-|14|TRBV7-3
TGTGCCAGCAGCTTAGGCGGGTTCACAGATACGCAGTATTTT
CASSLGGFTDTQYF
>TRBJ1-1|TRBD1|-|14|TRBV7-8
TGTGCCAGCAGCCCCAGGACAGGGAACACTGAAGCTTTCTTT
CASSPRTGNTEAFF
>TRBJ1-2|-|-|14|TRBV7-9
TGTGCCAGCAGCTTATATGCTCAGGGGCAGGGCTACACCTTC
CASSLYAQGQGYTF
>TRBJ1-1|TRBD1|once|11|TRBV20-1
TGCAGTGCTCGCGACAGGGGGCTTCTGATCTTT
CSARDRGLLIF